Below are 8 T cell receptor beta chains sequenced from a single sample in a study of shared clonotypes between healthy human individuals. Sequencing used immunoSEQ multiplex PCR; TCRdb keeps in-frame clones, though not all of them. Among some 2,000,000 clones listed, approximately 94% were seen once. The sequenced sample consisted of naive CD4+ T cells sorted from blood. Subset specified: CD45RA+ positively selected. The source is a young man in good health.

The gene calls are TRBV25-1 and TRBJ1-5; weak D call: TRBD1 (6 bases). From germline, CDR1 is MGHDK and CDR2 SYGVNS. Trimming removed 8 bases from V and 0 bases from J, with 11 bases in between. The CDR3 runs to 14 residues. The CDR3 sequence: CASAQGGSNQPQHF. The DNA of the CDR3 is TGTGCCAGCGCTCAAGGGGGTAGCAATCAGCCCCAGCATTTT. Combining the CDR3 with reference TRBV25-1 and TRBJ1-5 gives the whole variable domain EADIYQTPRYLVIGTGKKITLECSQTMGHDKMYWYQQDPGMELHLIHYSYGVNSTEKGDLSSESTVSRIRTEHFPLTLESARPSHTSQYLCASAQGGSNQPQHFGDGTRLSIL.

This chain joins TRBV5-4 and TRBJ1-2; 8 nucleotides agree with TRBD1. The V gene's germline CDR1 is SGHNT and CDR2 YYREEE (reference sequence). V lost 1 base, J lost 5 bases, and 10 bases stayed unmatched. The CDR3 is 16 residues long. CDR3 DNA: TGTGCCAGCAGCTTGTCTTTCCTACAGGGGGATTATGGCTACACCTTC. Its translation: CASSLSFLQGDYGYTF.

Points on this clone: Other DNA sequences within the sample encode an identical CDR3. The genes are TRBV19 and TRBJ2-1, with D maybe TRBD2 (5 bases). The CDR3 length is 14 residues. V lost 1 base, J lost 1 base, and 5 bases lay in between. The germline gives CDR1 LNHDA, CDR2 SQIVND (reference sequence). CDR3: CASSIGGSYNEQFF. The CDR3 DNA follows: TGTGCCAGTAGTATAGGAGGGTCCTACAATGAGCAGTTCTTC.

The rearrangement links TRBV19 to TRBJ1-6; 7 bases fit TRBD1. Germline assignment: CDR1 LNHDA and CDR2 SQIVND (reference sequence). The J segment lost 9 bases and the V segment lost 2 bases, leaving 10 bases of the junction unmatched. The CDR3 sequence is 16 residues long. For the CDR3, the DNA is TGTGCCAGTAGTATACCCCGGGACAGCCCTCGTTCACCCCTCCACTTT. Its translation: CASSIPRDSPRSPLHF.

As concerns this clone: Other DNA sequences in this sample translate to the same CDR3. The chain recombines TRBV19 with TRBJ2-7, with TRBD2 identical over 10 bases. Trimming took 1 base from V and 4 from J; bases not matched to a gene: 4. Germline CDR1 is LNHDA and CDR2 is SQIVND (reference sequence). This CDR3 region has 15 residues. The CDR3 loop is CASSIGTSGGYEQYF. The CDR3 region has the DNA TGTGCCAGTAGTATAGGGACTAGCGGAGGATACGAGCAGTACTTC.

The chain has TRBV6-1 and TRBJ1-6; D might be TRBD1 (5 bases). V lost 4 bases, J lost 7 bases, and 8 bases lay in between. The germline gives CDR1 MNHNS, CDR2 SASEGT. The CDR3 has 13 amino acids. For the CDR3, the DNA is TGTGCCAGCAGTGTGACAGAGAATTCACCCCTCCACTTT. This sequence encodes CASSVTENSPLHF.

The chain combines TRBV5-1 with TRBJ1-3, with 10 bases matching TRBD1. The CDR3 is 14 amino acids. From germline, CDR1 is SGHRS and CDR2 YFSETQ. The V gene end was trimmed by 7 bases and the J gene end by 4 bases; junction bases not matched to a gene: 5. The CDR3 loop reads CASGPTGGGNTIYF. CDR3 coding DNA: TGCGCCAGCGGCCCGACAGGGGGCGGAAACACCATATATTTT.

The chain has TRBV5-1 and TRBJ2-3, with unresolved D. The germline CDR1 and CDR2 sequences are SGHRS and YFSETQ. Trimming shortened V by 0 bases and J by 4 bases, and 15 bases separated the two germline ends. CDR3 size: 16 residues. The CDR3 sequence: CASSLGPFTAPDTQYF. CDR3 DNA sequence: TGCGCCAGCAGCTTGGGTCCTTTCACCGCCCCAGATACGCAGTATTTT.